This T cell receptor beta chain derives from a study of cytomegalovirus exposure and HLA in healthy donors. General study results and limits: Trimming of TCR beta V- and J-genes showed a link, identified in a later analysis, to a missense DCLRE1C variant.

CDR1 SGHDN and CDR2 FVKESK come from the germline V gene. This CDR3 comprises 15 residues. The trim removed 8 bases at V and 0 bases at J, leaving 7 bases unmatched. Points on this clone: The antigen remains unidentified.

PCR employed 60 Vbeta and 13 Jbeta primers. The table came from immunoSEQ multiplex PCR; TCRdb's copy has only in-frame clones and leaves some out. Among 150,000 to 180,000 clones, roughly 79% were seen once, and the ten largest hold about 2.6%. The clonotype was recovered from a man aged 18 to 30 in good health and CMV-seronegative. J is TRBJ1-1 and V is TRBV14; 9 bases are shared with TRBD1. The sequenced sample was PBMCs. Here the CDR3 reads CASQDRGTMNTEAFF. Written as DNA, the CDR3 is TGTGCCAGCCAGGACAGGGGCACCATGAACACTGAAGCTTTCTTT.